The text below deals with one T cell receptor beta chain. Its specificity is unknown. These data come from a study of cytomegalovirus exposure and HLA in healthy donors. Findings of the study overall: Researchers counted around 150 TCR beta chains as cytomegalovirus-associated. Available immune exposure information was restricted to CMV serostatus only. By a later analysis, the bulk of CMV-associated TCR beta chains appeared HLA-restricted. Reported findings show TCR beta sequences accurately forecast HLA-A and HLA-B alleles in most subjects.

Per germline, CDR1 KGHSH and CDR2 LQKENI. V trimming: 5 bases; J trimming: 5 bases; junction bases outside the gene matches: 11. The CDR3 extends over 16 amino acids. The PCR employed 60 Vbeta primers together with 13 Jbeta primers. TCRdb's copy holds only in-frame clones and misses some; the assay was immunoSEQ multiplex PCR. The data contain roughly 140,000 clones, 76% of them singletons. The sequencing sample was made of PBMCs. The V and J genes are TRBV18 and TRBJ1-5, with 8 bases fitting TRBD1. The origin of this receptor is a woman in her 40s in good health and CMV-seronegative. The CDR3 is CASSTFQGARDQPQHF. CDR3 in DNA: TGTGCCAGCTCAACCTTCCAGGGGGCCAGGGATCAGCCCCAGCATTTT.